This is a list of T cell receptor beta chains from one sample in a study of long-term antiretroviral therapy in people with HIV. The repertoire was sequenced with immunoSEQ multiplex PCR; TCRdb's copy has only in-frame clones and lacks some. The table has about 21,000 clones, 85% to 90% seen once. This material consisted of unsorted PBMCs, taken 2.3 years after starting antiretroviral therapy. These receptor sequences come from a man aged 55 to 70 with HIV. Both conserved end residues are part of each CDR3. D genes are given only for firm matches. For some rows the clone size is stated as once, few or many, or as a class when expanded; others skip it.

CDR3 protein	CDR3 DNA	V gene	J gene	clone size	D gene
CAVRRQGAVGELFF	TGTGCCGTCCGGCGACAGGGGGCAGTAGGGGAGCTGTTTTTT	TRBV30	TRBJ2-2	NA	TRBD1
CASSLGTGDQPQHF	TGTGCCAGCAGCCTAGGGACAGGGGATCAGCCCCAGCATTTT	TRBV7-2	TRBJ1-5	NA	TRBD1
CASSEAVQITGGTQYF	TGTGCCAGCAGTGAAGCGGTCCAGATTACAGGTGGTACGCAGTATTTT	TRBV6-1	TRBJ2-3	NA	NA
CASSEVGTGKYGYTF	TGTGCCAGCAGTGAAGTCGGGACAGGGAAGTATGGCTACACCTTC	TRBV2	TRBJ1-2	NA	TRBD1
CASSLGSRGPGNTIYF	TGCGCCAGCAGCTTGGGGAGCAGGGGGCCTGGAAACACCATATATTTT	TRBV5-1	TRBJ1-3	NA	TRBD1
CASSLQGGKNIQYF	TGCGCCAGCAGCCTTCAGGGAGGGAAAAACATTCAGTACTTC	TRBV4-3	TRBJ2-4	NA	TRBD2
CAWSVPPLGYNEQFF	TGTGCCTGGAGTGTACCCCCTCTGGGATACAATGAGCAGTTCTTC	TRBV30	TRBJ2-1	NA	NA
CASSLGTPGELFF	TGTGCCAGCAGCTTAGGAACCCCCGGGGAGCTGTTTTTT	TRBV11-2	TRBJ2-2	NA	NA
CSASMTGRYTF	TGCAGTGCTAGTATGACAGGGCGTTACACCTTC	TRBV20-1	TRBJ1-2	NA	TRBD1
CASSLGSGDQPQHF	TGCGCCAGCAGCTTGGGAAGCGGCGATCAGCCCCAGCATTTT	TRBV5-1	TRBJ1-5	NA	NA
CASSYSGWGEQYF	TGTGCCAGCAGTTACTCGGGGTGGGGCGAGCAGTACTTC	TRBV6-5	TRBJ2-7	medium-sized	NA
CASSESTDRAIEAFF	TGCGCCAGCAGTGAGTCAACGGACAGGGCAATTGAAGCTTTCTTT	TRBV10-1	TRBJ1-1	NA	TRBD1
CASSDATGSSYEQYF	TGCGCCAGCAGTGATGCGACGGGCAGCTCCTACGAGCAGTACTTC	TRBV10-2	TRBJ2-7	NA	NA
CASSLEQGFDRYEQYF	TGTGCCAGCAGCTTAGAACAGGGGTTTGATCGATACGAGCAGTACTTC	TRBV5-6	TRBJ2-7	NA	TRBD1
CASSLVGEQYF	TGTGCCAGCAGCTTGGTGGGCGAGCAGTACTTC	TRBV5-6	TRBJ2-7	NA	NA
CATSREIRPSTDTQYF	TGTGCCACCAGCAGAGAAATAAGACCTAGCACAGATACGCAGTATTTT	TRBV15	TRBJ2-3	NA	NA
CASSPRRTSGSSYNEQFF	TGTGCCAGCTCACCACGGCGGACTAGCGGGAGCTCCTACAATGAGCAGTTCTTC	TRBV18	TRBJ2-1	NA	TRBD2
CASSGQGSTEAFF	TGCGCCAGCAGTGGGCAGGGGAGCACTGAAGCTTTCTTT	TRBV10-2	TRBJ1-1	NA	NA
CASDRGFAYNEQFF	TGTGCCAGCGACAGGGGATTCGCCTACAATGAGCAGTTCTTC	TRBV19	TRBJ2-1	NA	TRBD1
CASSVSGQGSAETQYF	TGTGCCAGCAGCGTATCGGGCCAGGGGTCAGCGGAGACCCAGTACTTC	TRBV9	TRBJ2-5	NA	NA
CASSPGFLRWTEAFF	TGTGCCAGCAGCCCAGGGTTCCTGAGGTGGACTGAAGCTTTCTTT	TRBV7-2	TRBJ1-1	NA	NA
CASSSLLGPPGDEQFF	TGTGCCAGCAGCTCTCTCCTCGGACCCCCGGGCGATGAGCAGTTCTTC	TRBV7-2	TRBJ2-1	NA	NA
CASSYRDSSYEQYF	TGCGCCAGCAGCTACCGGGACTCCTCCTACGAGCAGTACTTC	TRBV5-1	TRBJ2-7	NA	NA
CASSGTGAAKNIQYF	TGTGCCAGCAGCGGGACAGGGGCGGCCAAAAACATTCAGTACTTC	TRBV9	TRBJ2-4	NA	TRBD1
CASSLSVVGYQPQHF	TGTGCCAGCAGCTTATCGGTCGTAGGGTATCAGCCCCAGCATTTT	TRBV7-2	TRBJ1-5	once	NA
CASSETGGGQPQHF	TGTGCCAGCAGTGAAACGGGGGGTGGCCAGCCCCAGCATTTT	TRBV6-1	TRBJ1-5	NA	NA
CANCGTAREEQYF	TGCGCCAACTGCGGGACGGCTAGGGAAGAGCAGTACTTC	TRBV10-1	TRBJ2-7	once	NA
CASSLQGAYTEAFF	TGTGCCAGCAGTTTACAGGGGGCTTACACTGAAGCTTTCTTT	TRBV27	TRBJ1-1	once	TRBD1
CASRIGQGGQPQHF	TGTGCCAGCAGGATAGGACAGGGGGGACAGCCCCAGCATTTT	TRBV6-6	TRBJ1-5	NA	TRBD1
CASSFGATTDTQYF	TGCGCCAGCAGTTTCGGGGCGACCACAGATACGCAGTATTTT	TRBV10-1	TRBJ2-3	NA	NA
CSVEDLGRVGSGAFF	TGCAGCGTTGAAGATCTCGGCAGGGTCGGTTCGGGAGCTTTCTTT	TRBV29-1	TRBJ1-1	NA	NA
CASSPDGLSGYTF	TGTGCCAGCTCACCTGACGGGTTAAGTGGCTACACCTTC	TRBV18	TRBJ1-2	NA	NA
CACGAPYGYTF	TGTGCCTGCGGGGCCCCTTATGGCTACACCTTC	TRBV27	TRBJ1-2	NA	NA
CAGSRRTGGYGYTF	TGTGCCGGGTCCCGCAGGACAGGGGGTTATGGCTACACCTTC	TRBV6-1	TRBJ1-2	NA	TRBD1
CASSPDSTGELFF	TGCGCCAGCAGCCCGGACAGCACCGGGGAGCTGTTTTTT	TRBV5-1	TRBJ2-2	few	NA
CASSLEMINQPQHF	TGTGCCAGCAGCTTAGAAATGATCAATCAGCCCCAGCATTTT	TRBV7-2	TRBJ1-5	NA	NA
CASSPGRGADTQYF	TGCGCCAGCAGCCCGGGACGGGGGGCGGATACGCAGTATTTT	TRBV5-1	TRBJ2-3	NA	NA
CASSPSGGLSYEQYF	TGTGCCAGCAGTCCCTCCGGGGGCCTCTCCTACGAGCAGTACTTC	TRBV9	TRBJ2-7	NA	NA
CASSSLDSGNTIYF	TGTGCCAGCAGCAGTCTAGACTCTGGAAACACCATATATTTT	TRBV6-6	TRBJ1-3	NA	NA
CASSYRDSNQPQHF	TGTGCCAGCAGCTACAGGGATAGCAATCAGCCCCAGCATTTT	TRBV6-6	TRBJ1-5	NA	NA
CASSAGLHYEQYF	TGTGCCAGCAGCGCCGGACTGCACTACGAGCAGTACTTC	TRBV11-3	TRBJ2-7	NA	NA
CASSSSGGPSYTYEQYF	TGTGCCAGTAGTAGTTCCGGGGGGCCCTCTTATACGTACGAGCAGTACTTC	TRBV19	TRBJ2-7	NA	NA
CASSITVSYEQYF	TGTGCCAGTAGTATCACAGTCTCCTACGAGCAGTACTTC	TRBV19	TRBJ2-7	NA	NA
CASSLWRAAKEQYF	TGTGCCAGCAGTTTATGGAGGGCAGCGAAAGAGCAGTACTTC	TRBV28	TRBJ2-7	NA	NA
CASRNLAGGRTDTQYF	TGTGCCAGCAGAAATCTAGCGGGAGGGCGCACAGATACGCAGTATTTT	TRBV7-2	TRBJ2-3	NA	TRBD2
CAISESLRVPEAFF	TGTGCCATCAGTGAGTCTCTCAGGGTTCCTGAAGCTTTCTTT	TRBV10-3	TRBJ1-1	NA	NA
CASSVTGQGAQEQYF	TGTGCCAGCAGCGTGACGGGACAGGGGGCGCAAGAGCAGTACTTC	TRBV9	TRBJ2-7	NA	TRBD1
CASSQTTGEDSPLHF	TGTGCCAGCTCACAGACCACAGGGGAGGACTCACCCCTCCACTTT	TRBV18	TRBJ1-6	few	TRBD1
CASSAGSNDLTNTGELFF	TGTGCCAGCAGTGCGGGATCTAATGATCTAACGAACACCGGGGAGCTGTTTTTT	TRBV6-4	TRBJ2-2	NA	NA
CAAGYGSYTDTQYF	TGTGCCGCAGGGTATGGGAGTTACACAGATACGCAGTATTTT	TRBV30	TRBJ2-3	NA	NA
CASSVSGVPGELFF	TGTGCCAGCAGCGTATCAGGGGTCCCCGGGGAGCTGTTTTTT	TRBV9	TRBJ2-2	once	NA
CASSSQTATDTQYF	TGTGCCAGCAGCTCCCAGACAGCCACAGATACGCAGTATTTT	TRBV11-3	TRBJ2-3	NA	NA
CASSVGGLVHEQYF	TGTGCCAGCAGCGTAGGGGGACTAGTCCACGAGCAGTACTTC	TRBV9	TRBJ2-7	NA	TRBD2
CASSLGLSGGGTDTQYF	TGCGCCAGCAGCTTGGGGTTATCTGGTGGGGGCACAGATACGCAGTATTTT	TRBV5-1	TRBJ2-3	once	NA